This T cell receptor beta chain appears in the sequencing data of a study of CD4 T cells in relation to SARS-CoV-2 and coronaviruses. Across the study: PBMCs were cultured with antigen for roughly 10 days before TCR beta sequencing. Overall study findings and caveats: About 65% of donors had memory CD4+ clonotypes crossrecognizing SARS-CoV-2 and common cold coronavirus spike.

For about nine days, roughly 9 x 10^4 sorted CD4+ cells grew with T cell-depleted PBMCs and CEF. Germline CDR1 reads DFQATT; CDR2 reads SNEGSKA (reference sequence). CDR3 size: 11 residues. Trimming cost V 3 bases and J 6 bases, with 8 bases left between them. Concerning this clone itself: The antigen is not known.

Sequencing was performed with immunoSEQ multiplex PCR; in TCRdb, only in-frame clones are kept and a portion is missing. This sample yields roughly 41,000 clones, of which under 90% are seen a single time; 3.5% to 5% belongs to the top ten. What was sequenced was naive CD4+ T cells from PBMCs, cultured in vitro. Subset defined: naive CD4+ T cells isolated by negative enrichment. This receptor was taken from an adult with COVID-19. The chain recombines TRBV20-1 with TRBJ1-1; tentatively, D is TRBD1 (5 bases). The CDR3 DNA is TGCAGTGCTAGTGGGGCCCCTGAAGCTTTCTTT. Its protein is CSASGAPEAFF.